This T cell receptor (beta chain) was observed in a study of OX40 agonist ivuxolimab in advanced cancers. For the study at large: Every 2 weeks, patients received ivuxolimab intravenously, dosed at 0.01 to 10 mg/kg. Regarding the study as a whole: Expansion of clones was among the lowest in partial responders at 0.1-3.0 mg/kg.

V shed 2 bases and J shed 7 bases, with 8 bases lying between them. The CDR3 consists of 12 residues. The germline V gene encodes CDR1 MDHEN and CDR2 SYDVKM. In this sample, this clone turned up once. Its antigen is unidentified. Produced via immunoSEQ multiplex PCR; TCRdb's table is partial and in-frame only. The repertoire includes tens of thousands of clones, roughly 84% of them detected once, and 0.25% to 0.3% sits in the top ten. The TCR comes from an adult with an advanced solid tumor such as melanoma, head and neck, liver or kidney cancer. The chain employs TRBV28 and TRBJ1-1; D is unclear. Material: CD4+ or CD8+ T cells sorted from blood, obtained in a trial of the OX40 agonist ivuxolimab. CDR3: CASSLPGSEAFF. The DNA of the CDR3 is TGTGCCAGCAGTTTACCAGGAAGTGAAGCTTTCTTT.